One sample yielded the 18 T cell receptor beta chains listed below, sequenced in a study of control samples from healthy donors and cancer patients. Method: immunoSEQ multiplex PCR; TCRdb's copy keeps in-frame clones and lacks some. The sample has 98,000 or so clones, about 85% seen once; the top ten hold around an eighth. Sample: blood. The receptors derive from a woman aged 65 to 85 in good health.

The genes are TRBV5-4 and TRBJ1-2; 7 bases align to TRBD1. Per the germline V gene, CDR1 is SGHNT and CDR2 is YYREEE (reference sequence). This CDR3 region has 16 residues. After removal of 4 bases from V and 5 bases from J, the junction contained 14 bases not matched to a gene. CDR3 sequence reads: CASSIQDRVVSYGYTF. DNA for the CDR3: TGTGCCAGCAGCATCCAAGACAGGGTAGTCAGTTATGGCTACACCTTC.

This chain uses TRBV5-1 with TRBJ2-1, with 15 bases lining up with TRBD2. The CDR3 sequence is 16 residues long. CDR1 is SGHRS, CDR2 YFSETQ, per germline. V shed 2 bases and J 6 bases; nucleotides not matched to a gene: 3. The CDR3 here is CASSLPGLAGGNEQFF. The CDR3 DNA sequence: TGCGCCAGCAGCTTACCGGGACTAGCGGGAGGCAATGAGCAGTTCTTC.

The V gene is TRBV14, the J gene TRBJ1-2, with D possibly matching TRBD1 (6 bases). CDR1 is SGHDN, CDR2 FVKESK, per germline. The CDR3 extends over 15 amino acids. Trimming took 0 bases from V and 7 from J, leaving 15 bases between them. The CDR3 DNA follows: TGTGCCAGCAGCCAAGAAGGGGGACAATTAAGTGGCTACACCTTC. Translation: CASSQEGGQLSGYTF.

CDR3 protein: CAWSGPGGEQFF. The CDR3 DNA sequence: TGTGCCTGGAGTGGGCCGGGAGGTGAGCAGTTCTTC. The chain combines TRBV30 with TRBJ2-1, with 7 bases identical to TRBD2. Trimming removed 1 base from V and 9 bases from J; junction bases left unmatched: 3. CDR3 length: 12 amino acids. Germline V CDR1 and CDR2: GTSNPN, SVGIG (reference sequence).

In DNA, the CDR3 is TGTGCCAGCAGATCCGGGACGGCCAACACTGAAGCTTTCTTT. Encoded protein: CASRSGTANTEAFF. The V call is TRBV7-2, the J call TRBJ1-1, with D possibly TRBD1 on 5 matching bases. Germline CDR1 SGHTA, CDR2 FQGNSA. V was pared by 6 bases and J by 2 bases, with 13 bases between. This CDR3 has 14 amino acids.

The chain employs TRBV27 and TRBJ1-6; 7 bases align to TRBD1. V lost 3 bases to trimming and J lost 9 bases; unmatched junction nucleotides: 8. This CDR3 has 15 residues. From germline, CDR1 is MNHEY and CDR2 SMNVEV (reference sequence). CDR3 amino acids: CASSFQQSGGSPLHF. The CDR3 DNA reads as TGTGCCAGCAGTTTTCAGCAATCAGGGGGTTCACCCCTCCACTTT.

The V and J genes are TRBV10-3 and TRBJ2-1; D remains unclear. V lost 2 bases and J 0 bases, leaving 5 bases between the germline ends. CDR1 and CDR2 (germline): ENHRY, SYGVKD. This CDR3 contains 14 residues. In DNA form, the CDR3 reads TGTGCCATCAGTGAGAGCCGCTCCTACAATGAGCAGTTCTTC. Protein product: CAISESRSYNEQFF.

The chain couples TRBV6-5 to TRBJ1-2, with 9 bases aligning to TRBD1. V lost 5 bases, J lost 7 bases, and 5 bases stayed unmatched. Germline lookup yields CDR1 MNHEY and CDR2 SVGAGI. The CDR3 totals 13 residues. The CDR3 is CASSTGQGLGYTF. The CDR3 nucleotides read TGTGCCAGCAGTACCGGACAGGGGCTTGGCTACACCTTC.

The genes are TRBV27 and TRBJ1-6; D not certain. The CDR3 is 14 residues long. The V end lost 2 bases, the J end lost 4 bases, and 6 bases lay between the germline ends. Germline lookup yields CDR1 MNHEY and CDR2 SMNVEV (reference sequence). The CDR3 sequence is CASSLVLYNSPLHF. For the CDR3, the DNA is TGTGCCAGCAGTTTAGTTCTTTATAATTCACCCCTCCACTTT.

The rearrangement uses TRBV7-9 and TRBJ1-4, with 9 bases identical to TRBD1. V lost 4 bases, J lost 8 bases, and 5 bases stayed unmatched. The CDR3 covers 14 residues. Germline CDR1 is SEHNR and CDR2 is FQNEAQ (reference sequence). The CDR3 coding sequence is TGTGCCAGCAGCTCGACAGGGGGAAGGGAAAAACTGTTTTTT. This gives the protein CASSSTGGREKLFF. The variable domain in full, completed from reference TRBV7-9 and TRBJ1-4, reads DTGVSQNPRHKITKRGQNVTFRCDPISEHNRLYWYRQTLGQGPEFLTYFQNEAQLEKSRLLSDRFSAERPKGSFSTLEIQRTEQGDSAMYLCASSSTGGREKLFFGSGTQLSVL.

The chain joins TRBV11-3 to TRBJ2-7, with no clear D. The CDR3 loop spans 12 amino acids. Germline V lookup: CDR1 SGHNT, CDR2 YENEEA. Trimming shortened V by 2 bases and J by 4 bases, and 6 bases separated the two germline ends. CDR3: CASSLYGYEQYF. CDR3 in DNA: TGTGCCAGCAGCTTATACGGTTACGAGCAGTACTTC.

This clone was found a few times. The chain is built from TRBV18 and TRBJ1-5; tentative D call: TRBD1 (5 bases). This CDR3 is 16 amino acids long. Germline values: CDR1 KGHSH, CDR2 LQKENI. V was trimmed by 5 bases and J by 1 base, leaving 15 bases between them. Here the CDR3 DNA reads TGTGCCAGCTCAGCTCAGGGAGTGGTAAGCAATCAGCCCCAGCATTTT. This gives the protein CASSAQGVVSNQPQHF. The whole variable domain, filled in from reference TRBV18 and TRBJ1-5, reads NAGVMQNPRHLVRRRGQEARLRCSPMKGHSHVYWYRQLPEEGLKFMVYLQKENIIDESGMPKERFSAEFPKEGPSILRIQQVVRGDSAAYFCASSAQGVVSNQPQHFGDGTRLSIL.

This chain links TRBV11-2 with TRBJ2-5, with 11 bases matching TRBD1. Germline CDR1 reads SGHAT; CDR2 reads FQNNGV. The V gene end was trimmed by 5 bases and the J gene end by 7 bases; junction bases not matched to a gene: 9. This CDR3 is 15 amino acids long. The CDR3 DNA reads TGTGCCAGCAGCCCCCTGAGGACAGGGGGCCGGACCCAGTACTTC. Translation gives CASSPLRTGGRTQYF. The variable domain in full, completed from reference TRBV11-2 and TRBJ2-5, reads EAGVAQSPRYKIIEKRQSVAFWCNPISGHATLYWYQQILGQGPKLLIQFQNNGVVDDSQLPKDRFSAERLKGVDSTLKIQPAKLEDSAVYLCASSPLRTGGRTQYFGPGTRLLVL.

CDR3 in DNA: TGTGCCATCGGGCCAGGAAGAGAGGGGAACTATGGCTACACCTTC. Residues: CAIGPGREGNYGYTF. The chain joins TRBV10-3 to TRBJ1-2; D is perhaps TRBD1 (5 bases). Germline V gene sequence: CDR1 ENHRY, CDR2 SYGVKD. The CDR3 length is 15 residues. The V gene lost 8 bases and the J gene lost 2 bases, with 18 bases spanning the gap.

The CDR3 sequence: CASSLDGQDYTEAFF. The CDR3 DNA follows: TGCGCCAGCAGCCTAGATGGACAGGACTACACTGAAGCTTTCTTT. The gene calls are TRBV5-1 and TRBJ1-1; 7 positions agree with TRBD1. Germline V gene lookup returns CDR1 SGHRS and CDR2 YFSETQ. Trimming took 4 bases from V and 3 from J; bases not matched to a gene: 9. The CDR3 extends over 15 amino acids.

The rearrangement links TRBV5-4 to TRBJ1-5; TRBD1 agrees at 9 bases. This CDR3 is built from 15 residues. The V gene end was trimmed by 4 bases and the J gene end by 4 bases; junction bases not matched to a gene: 6. CDR1 SGHNT and CDR2 YYREEE come from the germline V gene (reference sequence). This CDR3 is CASSEGQGRNQPQHF. The DNA for the CDR3 is TGTGCCAGCAGCGAGGGACAGGGACGTAATCAGCCCCAGCATTTT.

CDR3 in amino acids: CASSRDRDEKLFF. In DNA form, the CDR3 reads TGTGCCAGCAGCAGGGACAGGGATGAAAAACTGTTTTTT. The chain joins TRBV11-2 to TRBJ1-4, with TRBD1 matching 9 bases. V gave up 5 bases and J gave up 6 bases; unmatched junction bases: 1. The CDR3 runs 13 residues. Germline CDR1 SGHAT, CDR2 FQNNGV.

The chain recombines TRBV5-1 with TRBJ1-4; 7 bases are a match to TRBD1. The CDR3 runs 15 residues. Trimming cost V 2 bases and J 2 bases; bases outside gene matches: 3. Germline loops: CDR1 SGHRS, CDR2 YFSETQ. The CDR3 coding sequence is TGCGCCAGCAGCTTACCAGGGGGGACTAATGAAAAACTGTTTTTT. This gives the protein CASSLPGGTNEKLFF.